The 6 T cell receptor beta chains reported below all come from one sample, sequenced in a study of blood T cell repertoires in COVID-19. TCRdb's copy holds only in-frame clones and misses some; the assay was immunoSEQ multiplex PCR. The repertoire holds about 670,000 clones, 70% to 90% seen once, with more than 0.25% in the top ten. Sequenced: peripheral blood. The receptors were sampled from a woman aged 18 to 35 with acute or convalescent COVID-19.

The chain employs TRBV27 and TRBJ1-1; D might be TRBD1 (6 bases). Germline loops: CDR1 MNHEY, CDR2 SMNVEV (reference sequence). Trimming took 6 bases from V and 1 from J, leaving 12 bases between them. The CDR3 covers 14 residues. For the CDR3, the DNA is TGTGCCAGCAGCACCTTGGGGGCGAACACTGAAGCTTTCTTT. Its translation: CASSTLGANTEAFF.

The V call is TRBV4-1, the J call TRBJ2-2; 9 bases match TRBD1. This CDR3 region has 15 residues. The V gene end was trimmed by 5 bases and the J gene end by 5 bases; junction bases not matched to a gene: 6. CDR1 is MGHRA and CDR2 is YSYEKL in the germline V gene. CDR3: CASSVDRGGTGELFF. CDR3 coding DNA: TGCGCCAGCAGCGTGGACAGGGGAGGTACCGGGGAGCTGTTTTTT.

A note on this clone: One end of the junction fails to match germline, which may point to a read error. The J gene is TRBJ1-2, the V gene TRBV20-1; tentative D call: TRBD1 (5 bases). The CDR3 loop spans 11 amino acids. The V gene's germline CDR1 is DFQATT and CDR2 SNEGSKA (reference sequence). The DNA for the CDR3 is TGCAGTGCTAGAGATGGTGCAGGGAATTCCTTC. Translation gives CSARDGAGNSF.

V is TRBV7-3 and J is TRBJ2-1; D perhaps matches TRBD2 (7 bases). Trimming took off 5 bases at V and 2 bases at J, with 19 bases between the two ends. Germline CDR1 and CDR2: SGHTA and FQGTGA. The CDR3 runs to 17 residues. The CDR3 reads CASSPGRGRGAYNEQFF. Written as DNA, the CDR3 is TGTGCCAGCAGCCCGGGGAGGGGGAGAGGGGCCTACAATGAGCAGTTCTTC.

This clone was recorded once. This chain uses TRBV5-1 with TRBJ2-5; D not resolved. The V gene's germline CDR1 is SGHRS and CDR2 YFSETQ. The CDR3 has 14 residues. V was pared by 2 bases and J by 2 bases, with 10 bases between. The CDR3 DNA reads TGCGCCAGCAGCTTTCGCCAGGTTCAAGAGACCCAGTACTTC. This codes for CASSFRQVQETQYF.

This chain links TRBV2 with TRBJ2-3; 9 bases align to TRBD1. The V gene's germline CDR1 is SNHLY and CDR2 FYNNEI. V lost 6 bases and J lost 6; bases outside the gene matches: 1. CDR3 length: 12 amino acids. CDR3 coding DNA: TGTGCCAGCAGACAGGGGGCGGATACGCAGTATTTT. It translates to CASRQGADTQYF. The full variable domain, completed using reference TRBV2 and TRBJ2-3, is EPEVTQTPSHQVTQMGQEVILRCVPISNHLYFYWYRQILGQKVEFLVSFYNNEISEKSEIFDDQFSVERPDGSNFTLKIRSTKLEDSAMYFCASRQGADTQYFGPGTRLTVL.